This entry features one T cell receptor beta chain sequence. Its specificity is not known. Every patient relapsed after autologous stem cell transplantation, and brentuximab vedotin exposure varied. Data came from immunoSEQ multiplex PCR; TCRdb stores just in-frame clones and leaves some out. The sample lists some 96,000 clones; 80% to 85% were seen once. The CDR3 sequence is 19 residues long. The sample is drawn from a study of PD-1 blockade in classical Hodgkin lymphoma. About the research overall: On a schedule of every 2 weeks, patients received nivolumab 3 mg/kg intravenously.

Findings of the study overall: Newly diagnosed patients reportedly had lower baseline TCR diversity than healthy donors. There was a significant rise in CD4+ TCR diversity by C4D1, with no such rise for CD8+.

The chain couples TRBV21-1 to TRBJ2-3; the table's D gene call, TRBD2, was not cross checked with the DNA. TRBV21-1 is a pseudogene segment. Sample: peripheral blood mononuclear cells (PBMCs), taken at baseline. This receptor was identified in a human donor with classical Hodgkin lymphoma. The CDR3 is CASSKEEATAGDWTDTQYF. The DNA for the CDR3 is TGTGCCAGCAGCAAAGAAGAGGCCACAGCGGGAGATTGGACAGATACGCAGTATTTT.